This T cell receptor beta chain was sequenced for a study of CD8+ T cells in alopecia areata. Study information: C3H/HeJ donors with spontaneous alopecia, about 6-13 months old, supplied skin grafts to roughly 6-11-week-old female C3H/HeJ mice. Study results and limitations: Compared with normal scalp, lesional scalp had higher clonality and more expanded CD8+ clones. Normal skin contains resident alphabeta T cells, and these are also sequenced in scalp samples. Between patients, shared TCR sequences were less clear than in mice. This was possibly due in part to HLA diversity in the patient population.

V was pared by 6 bases and J by 4 bases, with 10 bases between. The germline V gene encodes CDR1 NNHDY and CDR2 SYVADS. This CDR3 is 12 amino acids long. This clone was detected a few times. Its antigen is currently unknown. Gene names and germline refer to mouse. The read ends 4 residues early relative to the CDR3; the germline J gene fills the gap. Extracted from the samples, RNA was reverse transcribed into cDNA to serve as the sequencing template. Sequencing used immunoSEQ multiplex PCR; TCRdb keeps in-frame clones, though not all of them. The sample presents around 100,000 clones, none singletons. The chain uses TRBV13-3 and TRBJ1-1; D not certain. The TCR was taken from a C3H/HeJ mouse with alopecia areata. The MHC haplotype recorded for the strain is H2-k. The sample was lesional skin. The CDR3 reads CASTPGGTEVFF. CDR3 DNA (partial): TGTGCCAGCACCCCAGGAGGCACA.